This is a list of T cell receptor beta chains from one sample in a study of identical twins. TCRdb used MiXCR to reprocess the 5' RACE reads, holding one entry per CDR3 protein. The sample comprises a few hundred thousand distinct CDR3 sequences, roughly an eighth of which are singletons, and 3.5% to 4.5% rests with the top ten. The same data also contributed to another study, on yellow fever vaccine responses in identical twins.

What was sequenced was memory (CD45RO+) T cells sorted from blood. These receptors came from a woman younger than 30 in good health. Each CDR3 is given with its conserved first and last residue. The order of the fields is J gene, D gene, clone size, V gene, CDR3 DNA, CDR3 protein. A D gene is named only where the DNA matches it firmly. Some rows have no size entry. The others give once, few or many, or a class for an expanded clone.

TRBJ1-2 NA NA TRBV7-9 TGTGCCAGCAGCTTATCCGGGGAGCGGGGCTACACCTTC CASSLSGERGYTF
TRBJ1-1 NA few TRBV9 TGTGCCAGCAGCCCCCCGCCGGGGCCGAACACTGAAGCTTTCTTT CASSPPPGPNTEAFF
TRBJ2-1 TRBD1 NA TRBV20-1 TGCTGTGCTAGAGATAAGGCAGGGGGCTCCTACAATGAGCAGTTCTTC CCARDKAGGSYNEQFF
TRBJ2-2 NA NA TRBV10-1 TGCGCCAGCAGCGGGACGCCCACCGGGGAGCTGTTTTTT CASSGTPTGELFF
TRBJ2-2 TRBD2 NA TRBV11-3 TGTGCCAGCAAGCGGGAGGCCAACACCGGGGAGCTGTTTTTT CASKREANTGELFF
TRBJ1-2 TRBD1 NA TRBV6-1 TGTGCCAGCAGTGGACCGGGGGGACAGACCCACGACACCTACTATGGCTACACCTTC CASSGPGGQTHDTYYGYTF
TRBJ2-3 NA few TRBV5-1 TGCGCCAGCAGCTGGACAACTAGCACAGATACGCAGTATTTT CASSWTTSTDTQYF
TRBJ2-7 NA NA TRBV6-1 TGTGCCAGCATCGGGGCTATCGGGGGACACTACGAGCAGTACTTC CASIGAIGGHYEQYF
TRBJ2-5 NA few TRBV6-2/TRBV6-3 TGTGCCAGCAGTTCCGCGGGACCGCAAGAGACCCAGTACTTC CASSSAGPQETQYF
TRBJ1-5 NA few TRBV6-1 TGTGCCAGCACCCGGGGGGGGGAGAGCAATCAGCCCCAGCATTTT CASTRGGESNQPQHF